These T cell receptor beta chains were read from a single sample in a study of neurological immune-mediated disorders. Using its own MiXCR run on the 5' RACE reads, TCRdb lists one record per CDR3 protein. The top ten clones hold approximately 5.5% of a sample with more than 20,000 distinct CDR3 sequences, about 13% of them seen once. The specimen sequenced was CD4+ T cells from blood. Source of these receptors: a female donor with HTLV-1-associated myelopathy (HAM/TSP). Each CDR3 is given with its conserved first and last residue. A D gene is named only where the DNA matches it firmly. Size is omitted from some rows. Given values are once, few, many or a class for expanded clones.

d_call: TRBD1; j_call: TRBJ2-5; clone_size: .; v_call: TRBV5-1; cdr3_aa: CASSLGDRGHRETQYF; cdr3_nt: TGCGCCAGCAGCTTGGGGGACAGGGGGCATAGAGAGACCCAGTACTTC
d_call: .; j_call: TRBJ1-5; clone_size: many; v_call: TRBV7-9; cdr3_aa: CASSTDNQPQHF; cdr3_nt: TGTGCCAGCAGCACAGATAATCAGCCCCAGCATTTT
d_call: .; j_call: TRBJ1-5; clone_size: many; v_call: TRBV5-1; cdr3_aa: CASRDRFDQPQHF; cdr3_nt: TGCGCCAGCAGAGACAGATTTGATCAGCCCCAGCATTTT
d_call: .; j_call: TRBJ2-7; clone_size: medium-sized; v_call: TRBV6-6; cdr3_aa: CASSYKRLREQYF; cdr3_nt: TGTGCCAGCAGTTACAAGAGACTACGCGAGCAGTACTTC
d_call: TRBD1; j_call: TRBJ1-3; clone_size: many; v_call: TRBV29-1; cdr3_aa: CSVVGGLGTGVGNTIYF; cdr3_nt: TGCAGCGTTGTTGGGGGGTTGGGGACAGGGGTAGGAAACACCATATATTTT
d_call: .; j_call: TRBJ2-2; clone_size: many; v_call: TRBV20-1; cdr3_aa: CSARGPTGNGELFF; cdr3_nt: TGCAGTGCTAGAGGCCCTACAGGGAACGGGGAGCTGTTTTTT
d_call: TRBD1; j_call: TRBJ1-3; clone_size: many; v_call: TRBV29-1; cdr3_aa: CSAGYGTGDGNTIYF; cdr3_nt: TGCAGCGCTGGATACGGGACAGGCGACGGAAACACCATATATTTT
d_call: TRBD2; j_call: TRBJ2-3; clone_size: .; v_call: TRBV7-3; cdr3_aa: CASSSGLAGGPGDTQYF; cdr3_nt: TGTGCCAGCAGCTCGGGACTAGCGGGAGGGCCTGGAGATACGCAGTATTTT
d_call: .; j_call: TRBJ1-1; clone_size: many; v_call: TRBV20-1; cdr3_aa: CSVLGRDTEAFF; cdr3_nt: TGCAGTGTATTGGGTAGGGACACTGAAGCTTTCTTT
d_call: .; j_call: TRBJ2-1; clone_size: .; v_call: TRBV3-1; cdr3_aa: CASSQGELLIYNEQFF; cdr3_nt: TGTGCCAGCAGCCAAGGGGAGCTCCTAATCTACAATGAGCAGTTCTTC
d_call: .; j_call: TRBJ2-7; clone_size: .; v_call: TRBV7-8; cdr3_aa: CASSFRLLENPYEQYF; cdr3_nt: TGTGCCAGCAGCTTCAGGCTTTTGGAGAACCCCTACGAGCAGTACTTC
d_call: TRBD1; j_call: TRBJ2-7; clone_size: many; v_call: TRBV6-6; cdr3_aa: CASRSGTGASYEQYF; cdr3_nt: TGTGCCAGCAGATCCGGGACAGGGGCCTCCTACGAGCAGTACTTC
d_call: .; j_call: TRBJ2-5; clone_size: many; v_call: TRBV7-2; cdr3_aa: CASSQNRGPGETQYF; cdr3_nt: TGTGCCAGCAGCCAAAATCGGGGGCCGGGAGAGACCCAGTACTTC
d_call: .; j_call: TRBJ2-2; clone_size: many; v_call: TRBV12-3/TRBV12-4; cdr3_aa: CASTPRGSYTGELFF; cdr3_nt: TGTGCCAGCACTCCCAGGGGCAGTTACACCGGGGAGCTGTTTTTT
d_call: .; j_call: TRBJ2-6; clone_size: many; v_call: TRBV6-2/TRBV6-3; cdr3_aa: CAIQQGSGANVLTF; cdr3_nt: TGTGCCATCCAACAAGGCTCTGGGGCCAACGTCCTGACTTTC
d_call: TRBD1; j_call: TRBJ1-3; clone_size: many; v_call: TRBV12-3/TRBV12-4; cdr3_aa: CASSLTGGAGSGNTIYF; cdr3_nt: TGTGCCAGCAGCCTTACAGGGGGCGCCGGCTCTGGAAACACCATATATTTT
d_call: TRBD2; j_call: TRBJ2-7; clone_size: many; v_call: TRBV7-2; cdr3_aa: CASSPRGGYEQYF; cdr3_nt: TGTGCCAGCAGCCCGCGGGGGGGGTACGAGCAGTACTTC
d_call: TRBD2; j_call: TRBJ2-3; clone_size: many; v_call: TRBV29-1; cdr3_aa: CSVAYSGGLTDTQYF; cdr3_nt: TGCAGCGTAGCCTATAGCGGGGGGCTCACAGATACGCAGTATTTT
d_call: .; j_call: TRBJ1-1; clone_size: medium-sized; v_call: TRBV5-5; cdr3_aa: CASSLPGNTEAFF; cdr3_nt: TGTGCCAGCAGCTTGCCAGGGAACACTGAAGCTTTCTTT
d_call: TRBD2; j_call: TRBJ2-5; clone_size: medium-sized; v_call: TRBV28; cdr3_aa: CASSPPSGGLQETQYF; cdr3_nt: TGTGCCAGCAGCCCCCCCAGCGGGGGACTCCAAGAGACCCAGTACTTC
d_call: TRBD2; j_call: TRBJ2-2; clone_size: many; v_call: TRBV9; cdr3_aa: CASSTGLAGWDGELFF; cdr3_nt: TGTGCCAGCAGTACGGGACTAGCGGGATGGGACGGGGAGCTGTTTTTT
d_call: .; j_call: TRBJ1-5; clone_size: .; v_call: TRBV5-1; cdr3_aa: CASSLGTSQYHPQHF; cdr3_nt: TGCGCCAGCAGCTTGGGGACATCGCAGTATCATCCCCAGCATTTT
d_call: .; j_call: TRBJ1-1; clone_size: many; v_call: TRBV3-1; cdr3_aa: CASSQGQALTEAFF; cdr3_nt: TGTGCCAGCAGCCAAGGACAGGCGCTCACTGAAGCTTTCTTT
d_call: .; j_call: TRBJ1-6; clone_size: many; v_call: TRBV7-9; cdr3_aa: CASSLAIGRDYNSPLHF; cdr3_nt: TGTGCCAGCAGCTTAGCGATCGGGCGCGACTATAATTCACCCCTCCACTTT
d_call: TRBD2; j_call: TRBJ2-5; clone_size: many; v_call: TRBV20-1; cdr3_aa: CSAKYRGEQETQYF; cdr3_nt: TGCAGTGCTAAGTATCGGGGGGAACAAGAGACCCAGTACTTC
d_call: .; j_call: TRBJ2-7; clone_size: many; v_call: TRBV5-1; cdr3_aa: CASSLIGQGGHEQYF; cdr3_nt: TGCGCCAGCAGCTTGATTGGACAGGGAGGGCACGAGCAGTACTTC
d_call: .; j_call: TRBJ2-1; clone_size: many; v_call: TRBV20-1; cdr3_aa: CSAGRTGAGEQFF; cdr3_nt: TGCAGTGCTGGACGGACGGGCGCCGGTGAGCAGTTCTTC
d_call: TRBD1; j_call: TRBJ1-2; clone_size: few; v_call: TRBV2; cdr3_aa: CASSNPGQGVNYGYTF; cdr3_nt: TGTGCCAGCAGTAACCCCGGACAGGGGGTAAACTATGGCTACACCTTC
d_call: TRBD2; j_call: TRBJ2-1; clone_size: many; v_call: TRBV2; cdr3_aa: CASSEKRLAGEYNEQFF; cdr3_nt: TGTGCCAGCAGTGAAAAGCGGCTAGCGGGGGAGTACAATGAGCAGTTCTTC